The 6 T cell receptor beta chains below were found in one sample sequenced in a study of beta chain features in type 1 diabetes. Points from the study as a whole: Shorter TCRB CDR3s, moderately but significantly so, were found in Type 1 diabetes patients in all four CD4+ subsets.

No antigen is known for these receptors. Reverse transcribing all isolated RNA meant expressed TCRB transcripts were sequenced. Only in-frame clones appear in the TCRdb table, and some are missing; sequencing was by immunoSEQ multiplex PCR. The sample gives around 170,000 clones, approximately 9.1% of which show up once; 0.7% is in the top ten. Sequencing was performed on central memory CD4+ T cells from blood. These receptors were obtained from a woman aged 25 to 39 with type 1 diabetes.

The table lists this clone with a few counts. CDR3: CASSEFGPGLHYGYTF. CDR3 nucleotides: TGTGCCAGCAGTGAATTTGGTCCGGGACTGCACTATGGCTACACCTTC. The chain recombines TRBV2 with TRBJ1-2; maybe TRBD1 (5 bases). Germline V gene data show CDR1 as SNHLY and CDR2 as FYNNEI. V was trimmed by 2 bases and J by 3 bases, leaving 16 bases between them. This CDR3 is 16 amino acids long.

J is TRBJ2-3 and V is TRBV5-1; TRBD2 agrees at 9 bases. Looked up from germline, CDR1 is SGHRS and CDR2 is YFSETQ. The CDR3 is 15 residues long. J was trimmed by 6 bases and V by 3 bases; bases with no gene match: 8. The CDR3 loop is CASSWGGTSSDTQYF. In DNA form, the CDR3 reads TGCGCCAGCAGCTGGGGTGGGACTAGCTCCGATACGCAGTATTTT.

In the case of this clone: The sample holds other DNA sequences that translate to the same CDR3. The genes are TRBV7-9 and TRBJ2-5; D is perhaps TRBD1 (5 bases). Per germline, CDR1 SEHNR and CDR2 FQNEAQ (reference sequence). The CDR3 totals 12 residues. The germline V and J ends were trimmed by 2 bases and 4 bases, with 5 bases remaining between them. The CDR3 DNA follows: TGTGCCAGCAGCTTAAGGGGAGAGACCCAGTACTTC. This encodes CASSLRGETQYF.

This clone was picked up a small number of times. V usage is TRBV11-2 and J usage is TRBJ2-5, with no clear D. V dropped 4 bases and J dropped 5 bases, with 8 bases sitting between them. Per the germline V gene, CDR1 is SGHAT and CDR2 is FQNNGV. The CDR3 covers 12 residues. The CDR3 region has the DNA TGTGCCAGCAGCTCCGGCAGGGAGACCCAGTACTTC. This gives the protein CASSSGRETQYF.

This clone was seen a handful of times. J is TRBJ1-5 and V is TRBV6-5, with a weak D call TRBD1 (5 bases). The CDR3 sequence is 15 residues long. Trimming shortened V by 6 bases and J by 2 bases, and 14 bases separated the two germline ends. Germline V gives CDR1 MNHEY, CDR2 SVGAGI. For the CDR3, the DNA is TGTGCCAGCAGCCGCGACAGATGGGGCAATCAGCCCCAGCATTTT. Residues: CASSRDRWGNQPQHF.

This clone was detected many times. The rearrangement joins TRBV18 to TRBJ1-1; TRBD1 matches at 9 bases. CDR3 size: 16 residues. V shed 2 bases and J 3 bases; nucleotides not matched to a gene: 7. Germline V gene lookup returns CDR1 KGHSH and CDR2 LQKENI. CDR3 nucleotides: TGTGCCAGCTCACCATCGGGACAGGGCATGGACACTGAAGCTTTCTTT. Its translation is CASSPSGQGMDTEAFF.